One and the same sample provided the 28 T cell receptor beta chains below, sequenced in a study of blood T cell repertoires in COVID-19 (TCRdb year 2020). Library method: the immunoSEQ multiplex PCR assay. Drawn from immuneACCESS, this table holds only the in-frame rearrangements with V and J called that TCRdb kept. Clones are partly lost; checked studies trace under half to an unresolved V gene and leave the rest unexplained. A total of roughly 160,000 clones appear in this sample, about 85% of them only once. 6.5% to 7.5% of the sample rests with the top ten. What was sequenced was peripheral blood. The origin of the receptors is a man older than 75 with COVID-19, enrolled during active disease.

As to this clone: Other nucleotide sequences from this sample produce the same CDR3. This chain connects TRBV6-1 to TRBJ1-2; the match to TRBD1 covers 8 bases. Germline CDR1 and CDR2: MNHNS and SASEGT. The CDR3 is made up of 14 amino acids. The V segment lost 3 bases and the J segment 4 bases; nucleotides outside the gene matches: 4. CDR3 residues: CASSDPGTGYGYTF. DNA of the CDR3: TGTGCCAGCAGTGACCCGGGGACAGGCTATGGCTACACCTTC.

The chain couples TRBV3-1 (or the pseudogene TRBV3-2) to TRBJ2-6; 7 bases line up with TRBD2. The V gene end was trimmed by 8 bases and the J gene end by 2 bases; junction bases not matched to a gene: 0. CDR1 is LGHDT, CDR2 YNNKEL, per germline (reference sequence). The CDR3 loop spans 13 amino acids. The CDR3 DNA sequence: TGTGCCAGCGGGGGGGCTGGGGCCAACGTCCTGACTTTC. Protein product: CASGGAGANVLTF.

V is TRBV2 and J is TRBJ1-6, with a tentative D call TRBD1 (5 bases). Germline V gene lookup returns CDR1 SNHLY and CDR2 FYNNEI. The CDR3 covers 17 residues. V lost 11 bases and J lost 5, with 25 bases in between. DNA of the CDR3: TGTGCCGTACCCCGAGGCGGGACCCTGGGTAATAATTCACCCCTCCACTTT. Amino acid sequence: CAVPRGGTLGNNSPLHF.

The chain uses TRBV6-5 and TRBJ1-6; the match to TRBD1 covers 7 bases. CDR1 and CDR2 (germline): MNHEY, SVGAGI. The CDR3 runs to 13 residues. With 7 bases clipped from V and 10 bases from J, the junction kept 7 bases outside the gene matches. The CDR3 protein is CASKGGRTSPLHF. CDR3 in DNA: TGTGCCAGCAAAGGGGGCCGAACCTCACCCCTCCACTTT.

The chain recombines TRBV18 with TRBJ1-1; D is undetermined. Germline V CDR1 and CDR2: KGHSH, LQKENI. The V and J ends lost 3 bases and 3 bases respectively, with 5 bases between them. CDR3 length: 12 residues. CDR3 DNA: TGTGCCAGCTCACCCGTTTACACTGAAGCTTTCTTT. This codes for CASSPVYTEAFF. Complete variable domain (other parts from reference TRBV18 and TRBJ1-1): NAGVMQNPRHLVRRRGQEARLRCSPMKGHSHVYWYRQLPEEGLKFMVYLQKENIIDESGMPKERFSAEFPKEGPSILRIQQVVRGDSAAYFCASSPVYTEAFFGQGTRLTVV.

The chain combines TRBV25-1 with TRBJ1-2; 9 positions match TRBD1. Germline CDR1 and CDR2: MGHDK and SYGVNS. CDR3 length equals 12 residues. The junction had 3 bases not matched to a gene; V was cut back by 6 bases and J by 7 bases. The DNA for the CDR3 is TGTGCCAGCAGACAGGGGGCCGGTGGCTACACCTTC. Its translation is CASRQGAGGYTF.

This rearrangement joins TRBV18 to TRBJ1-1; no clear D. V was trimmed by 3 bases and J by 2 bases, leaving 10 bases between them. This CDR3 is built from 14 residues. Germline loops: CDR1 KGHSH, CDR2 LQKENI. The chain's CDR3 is CASSPNGGNTEAFF. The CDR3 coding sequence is TGTGCCAGCTCACCGAATGGAGGAAACACTGAAGCTTTCTTT.

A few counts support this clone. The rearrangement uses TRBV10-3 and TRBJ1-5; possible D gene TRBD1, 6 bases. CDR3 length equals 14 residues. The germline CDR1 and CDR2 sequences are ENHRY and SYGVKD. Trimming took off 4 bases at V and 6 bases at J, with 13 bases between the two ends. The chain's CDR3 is CAISAVQGTQPQHF. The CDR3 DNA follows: TGTGCCATCAGTGCTGTCCAGGGGACTCAGCCCCAGCATTTT.

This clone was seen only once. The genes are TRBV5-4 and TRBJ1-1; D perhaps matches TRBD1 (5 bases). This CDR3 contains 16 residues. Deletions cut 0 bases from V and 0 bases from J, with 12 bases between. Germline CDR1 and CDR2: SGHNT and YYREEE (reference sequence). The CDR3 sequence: CASSLGVADMNTEAFF. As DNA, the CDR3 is TGTGCCAGCAGCTTGGGTGTTGCGGACATGAACACTGAAGCTTTCTTT.

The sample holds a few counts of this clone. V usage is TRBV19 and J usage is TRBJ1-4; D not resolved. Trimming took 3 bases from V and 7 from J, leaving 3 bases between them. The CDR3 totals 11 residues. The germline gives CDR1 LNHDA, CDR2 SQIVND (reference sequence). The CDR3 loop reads CASSISEKLFF. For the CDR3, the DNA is TGTGCCAGTAGTATTAGTGAAAAACTGTTTTTT. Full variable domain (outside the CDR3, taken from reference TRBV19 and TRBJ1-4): DGGITQSPKYLFRKEGQNVTLSCEQNLNHDAMYWYRQDPGQGLRLIYYSQIVNDFQKGDIAEGYSVSREKKESFPLTVTSAQKNPTAFYLCASSISEKLFFGSGTQLSVL.

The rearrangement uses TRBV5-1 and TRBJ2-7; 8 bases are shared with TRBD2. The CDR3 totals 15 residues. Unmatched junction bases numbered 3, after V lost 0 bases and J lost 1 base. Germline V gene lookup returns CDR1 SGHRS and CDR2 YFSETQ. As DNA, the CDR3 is TGCGCCAGCAGCTTGGCTTCTAGCGGGTCCTACGAGCAGTACTTC. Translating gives CASSLASSGSYEQYF.

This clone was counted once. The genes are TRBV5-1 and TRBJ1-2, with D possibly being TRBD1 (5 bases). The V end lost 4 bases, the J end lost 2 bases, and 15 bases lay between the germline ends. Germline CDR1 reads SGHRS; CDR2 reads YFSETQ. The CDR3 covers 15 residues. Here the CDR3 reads CASSRVRQGNYGYTF. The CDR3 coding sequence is TGCGCCAGCAGCCGGGTGAGGCAGGGAAACTATGGCTACACCTTC.

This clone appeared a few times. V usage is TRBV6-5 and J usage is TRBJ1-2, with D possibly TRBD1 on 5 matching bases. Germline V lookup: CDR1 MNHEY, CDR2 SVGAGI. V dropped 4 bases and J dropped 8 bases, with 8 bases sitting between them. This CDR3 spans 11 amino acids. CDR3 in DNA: TGTGCCAGCAGTTCTAGGGGAGGCTACACCTTC. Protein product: CASSSRGGYTF.

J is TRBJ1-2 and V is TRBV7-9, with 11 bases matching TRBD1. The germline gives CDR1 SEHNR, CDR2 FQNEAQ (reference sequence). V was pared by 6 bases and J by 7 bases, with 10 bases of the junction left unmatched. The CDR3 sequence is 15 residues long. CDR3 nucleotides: TGTGCCAGCAGGAGAGACGGGACAGGGGGGTTTGGCTACACCTTC. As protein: CASRRDGTGGFGYTF. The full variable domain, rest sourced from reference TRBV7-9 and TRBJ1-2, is DTGVSQNPRHKITKRGQNVTFRCDPISEHNRLYWYRQTLGQGPEFLTYFQNEAQLEKSRLLSDRFSAERPKGSFSTLEIQRTEQGDSAMYLCASRRDGTGGFGYTFGSGTRLTVV.

CDR3 amino acids: CSVLRTSRPSTDTQYF. The CDR3 region has the DNA TGCAGCGTCTTACGAACTAGTCGTCCCTCCACAGATACGCAGTATTTT. The J gene is TRBJ2-3, the V gene TRBV29-1; tentatively, D is TRBD2 (5 bases). Looked up from germline, CDR1 is SQVTM and CDR2 is ANQGSEA. There are 16 residues in the CDR3. Trimming removed 6 bases at V and 2 bases at J, with 21 bases between.

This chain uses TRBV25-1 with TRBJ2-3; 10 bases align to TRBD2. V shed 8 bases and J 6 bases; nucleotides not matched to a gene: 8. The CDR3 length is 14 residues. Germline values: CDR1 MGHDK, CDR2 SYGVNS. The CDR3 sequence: CASLAGGGGDTQYF. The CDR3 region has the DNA TGTGCCAGCTTAGCGGGGGGAGGCGGGGATACGCAGTATTTT.

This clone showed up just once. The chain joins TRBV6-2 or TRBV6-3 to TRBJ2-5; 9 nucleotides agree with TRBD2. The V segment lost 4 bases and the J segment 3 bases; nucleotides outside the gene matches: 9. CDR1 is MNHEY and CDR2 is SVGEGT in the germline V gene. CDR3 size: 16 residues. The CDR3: CASSWLQAGGKETQYF. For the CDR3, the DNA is TGTGCCAGCAGTTGGCTTCAAGCGGGGGGAAAAGAGACCCAGTACTTC.

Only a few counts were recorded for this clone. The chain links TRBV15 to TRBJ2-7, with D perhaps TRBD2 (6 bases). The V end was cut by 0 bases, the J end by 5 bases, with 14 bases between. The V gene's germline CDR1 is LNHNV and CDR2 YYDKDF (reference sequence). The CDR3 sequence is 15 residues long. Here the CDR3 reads CATSRDRGALNEQYF. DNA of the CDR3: TGTGCCACCAGCAGAGATCGCGGGGCTCTGAACGAGCAGTACTTC. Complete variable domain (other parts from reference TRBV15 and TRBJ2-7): DAMVIQNPRYQVTQFGKPVTLSCSQTLNHNVMYWYQQKSSQAPKLLFHYYDKDFNNEADTPDNFQSRRPNTSFCFLDIRSPGLGDTAMYLCATSRDRGALNEQYFGPGTRLTVT.

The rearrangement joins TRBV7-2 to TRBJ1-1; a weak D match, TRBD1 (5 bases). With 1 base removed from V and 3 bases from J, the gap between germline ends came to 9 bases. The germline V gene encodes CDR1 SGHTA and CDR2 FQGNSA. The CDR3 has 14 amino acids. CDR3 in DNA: TGTGCCAGCAGCTTAGTCATCAGGGACACTGAAGCTTTCTTT. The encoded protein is CASSLVIRDTEAFF.

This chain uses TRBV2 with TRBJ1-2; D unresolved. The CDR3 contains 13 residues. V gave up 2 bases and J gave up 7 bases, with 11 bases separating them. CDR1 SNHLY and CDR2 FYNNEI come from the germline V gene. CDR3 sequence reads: CASSEYLEGGYTF. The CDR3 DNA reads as TGTGCCAGCAGTGAATATTTGGAGGGTGGCTACACCTTC.

The CDR3 nucleotides read TGTGCCAGTAGTGACGGCGGGGGGCGCGATGGCTACACCTTC. Its translation: CASSDGGGRDGYTF. The chain uses TRBV19 and TRBJ1-2; TRBD1 is a possible D gene (6 bases). The CDR3 has 14 residues. V gave up 5 bases and J gave up 6 bases, with 16 bases separating them. The germline V gene encodes CDR1 LNHDA and CDR2 SQIVND (reference sequence).

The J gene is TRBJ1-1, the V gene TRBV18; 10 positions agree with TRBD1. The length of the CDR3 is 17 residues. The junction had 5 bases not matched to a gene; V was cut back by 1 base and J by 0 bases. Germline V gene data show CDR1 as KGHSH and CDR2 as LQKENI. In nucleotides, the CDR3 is TGTGCCAGCTCACCACTTCTGGGACAGGGGATGAACACTGAAGCTTTCTTT. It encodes CASSPLLGQGMNTEAFF.

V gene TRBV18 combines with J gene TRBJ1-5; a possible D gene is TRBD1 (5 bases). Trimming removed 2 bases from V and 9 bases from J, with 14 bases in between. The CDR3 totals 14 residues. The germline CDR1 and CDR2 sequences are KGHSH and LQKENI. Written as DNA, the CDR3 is TGTGCCAGCTCACCAACGGCAGGGATTCCGCCCCAGCATTTT. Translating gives CASSPTAGIPPQHF.

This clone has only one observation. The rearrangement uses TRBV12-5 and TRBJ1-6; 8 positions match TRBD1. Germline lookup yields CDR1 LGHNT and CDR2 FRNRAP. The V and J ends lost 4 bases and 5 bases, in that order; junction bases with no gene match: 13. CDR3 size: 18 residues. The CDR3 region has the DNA TGTGCTAGTGGTTGGGGGGGATGGACAGGGAGGGATAATTCACCCCTCCACTTT. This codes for CASGWGGWTGRDNSPLHF.

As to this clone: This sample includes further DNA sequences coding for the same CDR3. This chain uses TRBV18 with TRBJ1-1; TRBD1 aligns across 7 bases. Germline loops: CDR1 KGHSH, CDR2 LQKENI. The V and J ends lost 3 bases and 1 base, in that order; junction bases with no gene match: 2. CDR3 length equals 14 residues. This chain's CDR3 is CASSPRTGNTEAFF. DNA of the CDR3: TGTGCCAGCTCACCTCGGACAGGGAACACTGAAGCTTTCTTT.

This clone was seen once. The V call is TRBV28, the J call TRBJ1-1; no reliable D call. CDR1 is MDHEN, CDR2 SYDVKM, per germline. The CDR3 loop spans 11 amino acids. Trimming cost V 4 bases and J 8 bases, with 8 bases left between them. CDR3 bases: TGTGCCAGCAGTTCCTCAGTCGAAGCTTTCTTT. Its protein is CASSSSVEAFF.

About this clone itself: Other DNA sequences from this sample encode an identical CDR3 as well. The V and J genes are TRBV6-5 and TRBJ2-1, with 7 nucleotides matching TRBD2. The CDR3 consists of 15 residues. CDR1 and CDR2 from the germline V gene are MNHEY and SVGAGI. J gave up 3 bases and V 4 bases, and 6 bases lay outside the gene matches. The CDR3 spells CASSSTGGSYNEQFF. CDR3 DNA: TGTGCCAGCAGTTCCACCGGCGGGAGCTACAATGAGCAGTTCTTC.

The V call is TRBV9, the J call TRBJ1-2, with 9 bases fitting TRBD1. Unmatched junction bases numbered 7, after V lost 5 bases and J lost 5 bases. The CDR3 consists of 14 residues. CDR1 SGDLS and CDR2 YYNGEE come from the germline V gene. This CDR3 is CASSDEGQGYGYTF. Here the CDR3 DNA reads TGTGCCAGCAGTGATGAGGGACAGGGTTATGGCTACACCTTC.